What follows are 3 T cell receptor beta chains derived from one specimen sequenced in a study of regulatory dendritic cells for organ transplantation. The assay was immunoSEQ multiplex PCR, and TCRdb's table has in-frame clones only and misses some. The table shows some 29,000 clones, with 60% to 80% occurring only once. The sequenced material came from memory CD4+ T cells from blood. Subset in this sample: CD45RO+ memory T cells. The receptor source for this set is a human donor in good health.

With respect to this clone: A read error may produce the germline difference seen at one junction end. This rearrangement joins TRBV7-7 to TRBJ2-5, with 8 bases identical to TRBD1. CDR3 length: 16 amino acids. Germline lookup yields CDR1 SSHAT and CDR2 FNYEAQ (reference sequence). The CDR3 spells CASSPGQGSYQETQYF. The CDR3, as DNA: TGTGCTAGCAGCCCCGGACAGGGATCGTACCAAGAGACCCAGTACTTC.

The chain has TRBV5-1 and TRBJ1-4, with 7 nucleotides matching TRBD1. CDR1 is SGHRS, CDR2 YFSETQ, per germline. The V gene end was trimmed by 1 base and the J gene end by 4 bases; junction bases not matched to a gene: 16. The CDR3 length is 19 residues. CDR3 sequence (DNA): TGCGCCAGCAGCTTGTCTGACCCACTCAAAACAGGGGTTAATGAAAAACTGTTTTTT. It translates to CASSLSDPLKTGVNEKLFF.

V and J are TRBV7-6 and TRBJ1-2; a possible D gene is TRBD1 (5 bases). Between the trimmed V and J ends, which lost 5 bases and 3 bases, there was a span of 10 bases. The CDR3 extends over 13 amino acids. The germline V gene encodes CDR1 SGHVS and CDR2 FNYEAQ. The CDR3 is CASSPGRDYGYTF. The CDR3 DNA sequence: TGTGCCAGCAGCCCGGGACGGGACTATGGCTACACCTTC.